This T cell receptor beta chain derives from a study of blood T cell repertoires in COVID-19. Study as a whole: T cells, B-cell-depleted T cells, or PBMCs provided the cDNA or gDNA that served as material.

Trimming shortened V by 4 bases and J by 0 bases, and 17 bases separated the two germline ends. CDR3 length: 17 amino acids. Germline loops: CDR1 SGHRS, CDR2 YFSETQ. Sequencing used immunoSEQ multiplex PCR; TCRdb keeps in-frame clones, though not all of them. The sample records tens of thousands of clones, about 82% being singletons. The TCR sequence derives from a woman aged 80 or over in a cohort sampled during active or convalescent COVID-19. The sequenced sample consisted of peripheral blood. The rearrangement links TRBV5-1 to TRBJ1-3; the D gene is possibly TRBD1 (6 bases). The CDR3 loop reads CASSPSPADSSGNTIYF. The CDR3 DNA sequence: TGCGCCAGCAGCCCGTCCCCGGCGGACAGCTCTGGAAACACCATATATTTT.